The sequence of this TCR beta chain was determined in a study of blood T cell repertoires in COVID-19. Whole-study context: The United States, Italy and Spain supplied acute and convalescent COVID-19 samples. T cells, B-cell-depleted T cells, or PBMCs provided the cDNA or gDNA that served as material.

J gave up 5 bases and V 5 bases, and 6 bases lay outside the gene matches. This CDR3 is built from 15 residues. Germline-derived CDR1 and CDR2 are SGHTA and FQGNSA. Methods used by the authors: Amplification from reference gene primers served as the basis for estimated nucleated cell counts. Method: immunoSEQ multiplex PCR; TCRdb's copy keeps in-frame clones and lacks some. V and J calls and clone size are copied from that table; D and trimming were computed from the DNA. The sample holds more than 150,000 clones, more than 75% seen once. Input material: peripheral blood. This chain joins TRBV7-2 and TRBJ2-3; 11 nucleotides match TRBD2. The TCR comes from a middle-aged man with active or convalescent COVID-19. The CDR3, as DNA: TGTGCCAGCAGCCGTAGCGGGGGGGCCTTAGATACGCAGTATTTT. Residues: CASSRSGGALDTQYF.